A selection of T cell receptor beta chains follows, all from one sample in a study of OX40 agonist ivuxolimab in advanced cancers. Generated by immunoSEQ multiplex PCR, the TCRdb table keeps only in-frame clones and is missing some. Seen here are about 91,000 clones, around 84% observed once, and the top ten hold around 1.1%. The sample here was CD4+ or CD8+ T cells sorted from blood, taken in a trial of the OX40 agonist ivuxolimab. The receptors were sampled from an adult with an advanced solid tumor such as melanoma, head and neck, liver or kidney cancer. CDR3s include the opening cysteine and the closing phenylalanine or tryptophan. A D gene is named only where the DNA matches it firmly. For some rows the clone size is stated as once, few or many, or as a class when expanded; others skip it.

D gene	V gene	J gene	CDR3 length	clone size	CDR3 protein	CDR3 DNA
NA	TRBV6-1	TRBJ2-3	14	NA	CASKKAGITDTQYF	TGTGCCAGCAAGAAGGCAGGGATCACAGATACGCAGTATTTT
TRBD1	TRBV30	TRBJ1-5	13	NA	CAWDGTGDQPQHF	TGTGCCTGGGATGGGACAGGGGATCAGCCCCAGCATTTT
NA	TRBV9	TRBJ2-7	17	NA	CASSVEEGRGRKAEQYF	TGTGCCAGCAGCGTAGAAGAGGGACGGGGGAGGAAGGCCGAGCAGTACTTC
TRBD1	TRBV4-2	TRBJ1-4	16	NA	CASSREQGAQGEKLFF	TGTGCCAGCAGCCGGGAACAGGGGGCCCAGGGGGAAAAACTGTTTTTT
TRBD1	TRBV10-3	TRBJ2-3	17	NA	CATDYGTGITSTDTQYF	TGTGCCACTGACTACGGGACAGGGATAACTAGCACAGATACGCAGTATTTT
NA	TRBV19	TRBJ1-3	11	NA	CASSIGDTIYF	TGTGCCAGTAGTATCGGCGACACCATATATTTT
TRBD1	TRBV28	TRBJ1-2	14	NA	CASTPGQLNYGYTF	TGTGCCAGCACTCCGGGACAGCTTAACTATGGCTACACCTTC
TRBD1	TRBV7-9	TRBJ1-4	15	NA	CASSLGGTANEKLFF	TGTGCCAGCAGCTTGGGAGGGACAGCTAATGAAAAACTGTTTTTT
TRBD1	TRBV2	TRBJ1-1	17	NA	CASSQDRGRNFGTEAFF	TGTGCCAGCAGTCAAGACAGGGGGCGAAACTTCGGCACTGAAGCTTTCTTT
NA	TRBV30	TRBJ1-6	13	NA	CAWSRDPNSPLHF	TGTGCCTGGAGTAGGGACCCCAATTCACCCCTCCACTTT
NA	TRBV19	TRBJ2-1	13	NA	CASSNMQGIKQFF	TGTGCCAGTAGTAACATGCAGGGGATAAAGCAGTTCTTC
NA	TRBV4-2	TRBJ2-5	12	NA	CASSQEGETQYF	TGTGCCAGCAGCCAAGAGGGAGAGACCCAGTACTTC
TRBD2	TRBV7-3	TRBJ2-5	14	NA	CASSSGLAGETQYF	TGTGCCAGCAGCTCCGGACTAGCGGGAGAGACCCAGTACTTC
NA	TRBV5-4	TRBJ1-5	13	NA	CASSFGQDQPQHF	TGTGCCAGCAGCTTTGGTCAGGATCAGCCCCAGCATTTT
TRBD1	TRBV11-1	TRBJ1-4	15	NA	CASSSGTGKNEKLFF	TGTGCCAGCAGCTCCGGGACAGGGAAGAATGAAAAACTGTTTTTT
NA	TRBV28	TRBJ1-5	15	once	CAGNRGSNSNQPQHF	TGTGCCGGAAACCGGGGATCGAATAGCAATCAGCCCCAGCATTTT
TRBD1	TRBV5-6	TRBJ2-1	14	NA	CASSFWDRDSEQFF	TGTGCCAGCAGCTTTTGGGACAGGGACAGTGAGCAGTTCTTC
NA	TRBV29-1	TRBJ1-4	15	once	CSVVWTFATNEKLFF	TGCAGCGTTGTGTGGACGTTTGCAACTAATGAAAAACTGTTTTTT
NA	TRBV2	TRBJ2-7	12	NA	CASSAQRPEQYF	TGTGCCAGCAGCGCCCAACGCCCCGAGCAGTACTTC
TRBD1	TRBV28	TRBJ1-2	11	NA	CASSDRVGYTF	TGTGCCAGCAGTGACAGGGTTGGCTACACCTTC
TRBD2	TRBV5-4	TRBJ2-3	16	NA	CASSIRLAGDLDTQYF	TGTGCCAGCAGCATAAGACTAGCGGGGGACCTAGATACGCAGTATTTT
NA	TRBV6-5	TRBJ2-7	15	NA	CASSHERDRIYEQYF	TGTGCCAGCTCCCACGAGCGGGACAGGATCTACGAGCAGTACTTC
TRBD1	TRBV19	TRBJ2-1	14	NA	CATHKDRAYNEQFF	TGTGCCACTCACAAGGACAGGGCCTACAATGAGCAGTTCTTC
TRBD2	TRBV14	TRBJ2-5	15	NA	CASSLSRIAGETQYF	TGTGCCAGCAGCCTATCACGAATAGCGGGGGAGACCCAGTACTTC
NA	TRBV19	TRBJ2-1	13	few	CASCPSSYNEQFF	TGTGCCAGTTGCCCCAGCTCCTACAATGAGCAGTTCTTC
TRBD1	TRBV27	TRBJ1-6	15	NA	CASKFWGTDNSPLHF	TGTGCCAGCAAATTCTGGGGGACAGATAATTCACCCCTCCACTTT
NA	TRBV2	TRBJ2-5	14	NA	CASNAGRGQETQYF	TGTGCCAGCAATGCGGGAAGGGGCCAAGAGACCCAGTACTTC
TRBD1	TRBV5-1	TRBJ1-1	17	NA	CASSLDPGQGARAEAFF	TGCGCCAGCAGCTTGGACCCGGGACAGGGGGCGAGGGCTGAAGCTTTCTTT
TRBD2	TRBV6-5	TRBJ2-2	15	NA	CASRRDYWNTGELFF	TGTGCCAGCAGGCGGGACTACTGGAACACCGGGGAGCTGTTTTTT
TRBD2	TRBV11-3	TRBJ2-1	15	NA	CASSSERGGLNEQFF	TGTGCCAGCAGCTCCGAGCGGGGGGGCCTGAATGAGCAGTTCTTC
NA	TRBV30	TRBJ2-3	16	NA	CAWSAGRAGPTDTQYF	TGTGCCTGGAGCGCGGGTAGAGCCGGACCCACAGATACGCAGTATTTT
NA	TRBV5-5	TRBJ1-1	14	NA	CASSLVTLNTEAFF	TGTGCCAGCAGCTTGGTTACACTGAACACTGAAGCTTTCTTT
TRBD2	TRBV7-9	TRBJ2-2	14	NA	CATQRGGPSGELFF	TGTGCCACCCAACGGGGGGGGCCTAGCGGGGAGCTGTTTTTT
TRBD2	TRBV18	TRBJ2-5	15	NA	CASSPGLAGQETQYF	TGTGCCAGCTCACCGGGACTAGCGGGCCAAGAGACCCAGTACTTC
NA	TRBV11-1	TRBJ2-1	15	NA	CASSPGAGGSNEQFF	TGTGCCAGCAGCCCCGGGGCCGGTGGGTCCAATGAGCAGTTCTTC
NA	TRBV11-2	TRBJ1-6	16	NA	CASSLDGRPAGSPLHF	TGTGCCAGCAGCTTAGATGGTAGGCCAGCGGGTTCACCCCTCCACTTT
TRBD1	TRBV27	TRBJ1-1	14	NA	CASSPGQGNTEAFF	TGTGCCAGCTCTCCGGGACAGGGGAACACTGAAGCTTTCTTT
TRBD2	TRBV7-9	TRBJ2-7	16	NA	CASSLAQSGGLYEQYF	TGTGCCAGCAGCTTAGCGCAAAGCGGGGGCCTCTACGAGCAGTACTTC
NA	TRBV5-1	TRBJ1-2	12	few	CASSLDSYGYTF	TGCGCCAGCAGCTTGGACAGCTATGGCTACACCTTC
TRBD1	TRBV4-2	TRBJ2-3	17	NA	CASSAPGTGGRTDTQYF	TGTGCCAGCAGCGCCCCCGGGACAGGGGGCCGGACAGATACGCAGTATTTT
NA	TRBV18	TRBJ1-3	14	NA	CASSGNEAGNTIYF	TGTGCCAGCTCAGGGAATGAAGCTGGAAACACCATATATTTT
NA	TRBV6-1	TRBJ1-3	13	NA	CASGQNSGNTIYF	TGTGCCTCCGGACAGAACTCTGGAAACACCATATATTTT
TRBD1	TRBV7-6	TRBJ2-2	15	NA	CASSLQGPNTGELFF	TGTGCCAGCAGCCTACAGGGGCCTAACACCGGGGAGCTGTTTTTT
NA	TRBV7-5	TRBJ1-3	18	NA	CARSLDPGIYNSGNTIYF	TGTGCCAGAAGCCTAGACCCAGGGATATACAACTCTGGAAACACCATATATTTT
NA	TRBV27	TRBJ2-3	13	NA	CASSQSFTDTQYF	TGTGCCAGCAGTCAATCATTCACAGATACGCAGTATTTT
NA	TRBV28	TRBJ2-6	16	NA	CASSLVWGSGANVLTF	TGTGCCAGCAGTTTAGTTTGGGGGTCTGGGGCCAACGTCCTGACTTTC
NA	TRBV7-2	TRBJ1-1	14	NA	CASLPNREHTEAFF	TGTGCCAGCCTCCCTAACAGGGAACACACTGAAGCTTTCTTT
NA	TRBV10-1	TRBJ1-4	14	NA	CASSTGGGNEKLFF	TGCGCCAGCAGTACAGGAGGAGGGAATGAAAAACTGTTTTTT
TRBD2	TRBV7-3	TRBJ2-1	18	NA	CASSLRTSGGYSYNEQFF	TGTGCCAGCAGCTTACGTACTAGCGGGGGCTACTCCTACAATGAGCAGTTCTTC
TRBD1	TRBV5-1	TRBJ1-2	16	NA	CASSLMDRAGLDGYTF	TGCGCCAGCAGCTTAATGGACAGGGCGGGGTTGGATGGCTACACCTTC
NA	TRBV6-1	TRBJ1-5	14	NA	CASRENVGSQPQHF	TGTGCCAGCAGGGAGAACGTGGGGAGCCAGCCCCAGCATTTT
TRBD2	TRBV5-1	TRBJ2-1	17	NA	CASSPTSGGGWYNEQFF	TGCGCCAGCAGCCCAACTAGCGGGGGAGGTTGGTACAATGAGCAGTTCTTC
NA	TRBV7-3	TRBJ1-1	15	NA	CASKSSTGVNTEAFF	TGTGCCAGCAAATCTTCGACGGGAGTGAACACTGAAGCTTTCTTT
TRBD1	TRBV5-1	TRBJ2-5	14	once	CASSLTGNGETQYF	TGCGCCAGCAGCCTGACAGGGAACGGAGAGACCCAGTACTTC
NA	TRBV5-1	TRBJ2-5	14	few	CASSLGQGQETQYF	TGCGCCAGCAGCCTCGGTCAGGGCCAAGAGACCCAGTACTTC
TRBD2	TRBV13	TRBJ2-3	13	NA	CASSLSAGGTQYF	TGTGCCAGCAGCTTATCGGCGGGGGGTACGCAGTATTTT
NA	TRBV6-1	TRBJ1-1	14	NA	CASSEYGLNTEAFF	TGTGCCAGCAGTGAGTACGGATTGAACACTGAAGCTTTCTTT
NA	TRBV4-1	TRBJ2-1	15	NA	CASSQVRGINDEQFF	TGCGCCAGCAGCCAAGTAAGGGGGATTAACGATGAGCAGTTCTTC
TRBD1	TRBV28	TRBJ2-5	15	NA	CASSLGRGQKETQYF	TGTGCCAGCAGTCTGGGCAGGGGGCAGAAAGAGACCCAGTACTTC